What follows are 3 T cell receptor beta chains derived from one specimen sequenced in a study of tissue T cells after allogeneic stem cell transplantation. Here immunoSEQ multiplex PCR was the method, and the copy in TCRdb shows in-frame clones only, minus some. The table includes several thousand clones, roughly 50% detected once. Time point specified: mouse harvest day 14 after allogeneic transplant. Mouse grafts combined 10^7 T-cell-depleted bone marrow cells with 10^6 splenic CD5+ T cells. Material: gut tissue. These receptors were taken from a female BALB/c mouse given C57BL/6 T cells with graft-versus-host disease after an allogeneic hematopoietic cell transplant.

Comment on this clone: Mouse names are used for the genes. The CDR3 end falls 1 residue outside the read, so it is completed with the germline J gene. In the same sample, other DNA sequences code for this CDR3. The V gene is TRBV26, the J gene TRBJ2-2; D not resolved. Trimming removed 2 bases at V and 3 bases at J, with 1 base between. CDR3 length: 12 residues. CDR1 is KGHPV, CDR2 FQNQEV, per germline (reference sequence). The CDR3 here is CASSLDTGQLYF. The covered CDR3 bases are TGTGCCAGCAGTCTGGACACCGGGCAGCTCTAC. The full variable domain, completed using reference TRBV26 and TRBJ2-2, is NSKVIQTPRYLVKGQGQKAKMRCIPEKGHPVVFWYQQNKNNEFKFLINFQNQEVLQQIDMTEKRFSAECPSNSPCSLEIQSSEAGDSALYLCASSLDTGQLYFGEGSKLTVL.

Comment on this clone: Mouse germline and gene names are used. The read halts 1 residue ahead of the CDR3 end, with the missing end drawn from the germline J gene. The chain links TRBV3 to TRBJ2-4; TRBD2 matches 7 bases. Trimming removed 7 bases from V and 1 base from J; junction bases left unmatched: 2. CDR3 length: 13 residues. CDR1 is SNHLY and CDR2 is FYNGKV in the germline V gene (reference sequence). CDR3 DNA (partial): TGTGCCAGCACCGGGGGGGGTCAAAACACCTTGTAC. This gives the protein CASTGGGQNTLY. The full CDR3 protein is CASTGGGQNTLYF.

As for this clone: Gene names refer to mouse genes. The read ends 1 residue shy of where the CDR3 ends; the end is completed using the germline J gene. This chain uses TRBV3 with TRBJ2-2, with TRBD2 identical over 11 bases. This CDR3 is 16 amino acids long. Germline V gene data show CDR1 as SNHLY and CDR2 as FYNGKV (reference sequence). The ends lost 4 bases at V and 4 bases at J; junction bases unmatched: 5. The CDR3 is CASSYWGGASTGQLYF. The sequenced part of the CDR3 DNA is TGTGCCAGCAGCTACTGGGGGGGCGCGAGCACCGGGCAGCTCTAC. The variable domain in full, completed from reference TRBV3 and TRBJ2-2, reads GPKVLQIPSHQIIDMGQMVTLNCDPVSNHLYFYWYKQILGQQMEFLVNFYNGKVMEKSKLFKDQFSVERPDGSYFTLKIQPTALEDSAVYFCASSYWGGASTGQLYFGEGSKLTVL.